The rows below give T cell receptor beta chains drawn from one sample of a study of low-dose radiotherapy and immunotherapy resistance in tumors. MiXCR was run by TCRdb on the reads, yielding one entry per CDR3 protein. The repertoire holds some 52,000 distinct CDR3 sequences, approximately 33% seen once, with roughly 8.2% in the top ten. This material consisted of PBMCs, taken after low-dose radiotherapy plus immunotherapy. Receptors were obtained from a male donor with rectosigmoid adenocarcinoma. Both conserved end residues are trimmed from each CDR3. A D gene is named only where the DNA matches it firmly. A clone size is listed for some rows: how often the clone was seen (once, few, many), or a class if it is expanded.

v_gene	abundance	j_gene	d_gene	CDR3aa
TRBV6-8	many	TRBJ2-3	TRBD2	ASSRPRSGAPQSRQY
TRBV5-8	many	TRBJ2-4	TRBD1	ASSLGQGGSPLAKNIQY
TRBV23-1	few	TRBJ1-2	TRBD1	ASSLTGTGDLDGYT
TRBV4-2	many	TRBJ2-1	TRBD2	ASRVSGGSYNEQF
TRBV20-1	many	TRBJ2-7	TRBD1	SARDPGQGAGEQY
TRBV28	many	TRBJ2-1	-	ASSLMAGGADNEQF
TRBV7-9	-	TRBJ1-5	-	ASSLGGDGNQPQH
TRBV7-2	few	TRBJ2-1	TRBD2	ASRYSGGSSYNEQF
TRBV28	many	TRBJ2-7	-	ASSFPGSYEQY
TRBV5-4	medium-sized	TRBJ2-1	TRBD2	ASSLRLAGNEQF
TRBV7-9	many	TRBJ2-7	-	ASSGSYEQY
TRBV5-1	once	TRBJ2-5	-	ASSLANFRGGETQY
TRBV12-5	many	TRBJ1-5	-	ASQTRGTNQPQH
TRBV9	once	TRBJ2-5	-	ASSVGSSTQETQY
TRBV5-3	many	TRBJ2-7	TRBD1	ASSSSGTGVGEQY
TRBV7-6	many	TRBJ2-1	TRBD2	ASSTGGGPGILF
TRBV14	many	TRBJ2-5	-	ASSQWGNQETQY
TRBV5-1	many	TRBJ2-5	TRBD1	ASSPATRTGPGETQY
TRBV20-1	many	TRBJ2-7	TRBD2	SASPTSGSYEQY
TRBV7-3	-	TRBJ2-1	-	ASSLSGGPYNEQF
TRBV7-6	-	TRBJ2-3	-	ASSLRTSGVTDTQY
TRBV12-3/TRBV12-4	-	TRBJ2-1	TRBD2	ASSSGTSGRSSYNEQF
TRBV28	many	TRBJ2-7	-	ASGQNSYEQY
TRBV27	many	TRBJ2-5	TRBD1	ASSPQGGVTQY
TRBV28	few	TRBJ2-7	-	ASSLQVNEQY
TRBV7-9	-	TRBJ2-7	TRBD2	ASSGLAGSTYEQY
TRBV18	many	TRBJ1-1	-	ASSPRDNKGAEAF
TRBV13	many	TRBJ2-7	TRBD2	ASSEGSSGSEKQY
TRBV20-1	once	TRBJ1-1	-	SARTQMGRNTEAF
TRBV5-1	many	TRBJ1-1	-	ASSFTQQGRNTEAF
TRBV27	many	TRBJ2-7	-	ASSLSAGIIDYEQY
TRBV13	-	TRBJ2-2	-	ASSLPGPGELF
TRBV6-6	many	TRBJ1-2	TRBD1	ASSYRHTIRQGEGYT
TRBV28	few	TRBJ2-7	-	ASSLMGGEDEQY
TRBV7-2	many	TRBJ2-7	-	ASSTDITYEQY
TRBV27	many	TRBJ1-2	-	ASSLSGGFYGYT
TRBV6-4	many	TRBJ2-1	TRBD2	ASSDQRGNEQF
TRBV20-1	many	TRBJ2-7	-	SARRRGGGYEQY
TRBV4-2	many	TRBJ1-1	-	ASSQDGGLPGTEAF